The 16 T cell receptor beta chains given below trace back to one sample, sequenced in a study of vaccination effects on CD4 cells after COVID-19. TCRdb's copy holds only in-frame clones and misses some; the assay was immunoSEQ multiplex PCR. The sample contains 50,000 to 80,000 clones, 70% to 85% of which appear only once. After roughly 9 days in culture, the CD4+ T cells were isolated. Each participant was given two doses of one vaccine (BNT162b2 or mRNA-1273). No antigens are known for them. Sample: CD4+ T cells from PBMCs cultured without peptide, taken after COVID-19 vaccination. All receptors come from a human donor who received a COVID-19 vaccine.

In this sample, this clone turned up once. The CDR3 is CAWNSNNQPQHF. The CDR3 bases are TGTGCCTGGAATTCGAACAATCAGCCCCAGCATTTT. The gene calls are TRBV30 and TRBJ1-5, with unresolved D. In germline, CDR1 is GTSNPN, CDR2 SVGIG (reference sequence). This CDR3 spans 12 amino acids. The V end lost 4 bases, the J end lost 3 bases, and 7 bases lay between the germline ends.

This chain joins TRBV2 and TRBJ2-3; possible D gene TRBD1, 5 bases. The CDR3 has 14 residues. Trimming removed 6 bases from V and 3 bases from J, with 13 bases in between. The germline gives CDR1 SNHLY, CDR2 FYNNEI. Here the CDR3 DNA reads TGTGCCAGCAGGGATGGGGCTAGAACAGATACGCAGTATTTT. Translation: CASRDGARTDTQYF.

This chain uses TRBV3-1 (or the pseudogene TRBV3-2) with TRBJ2-2; no clear D gene. The length of the CDR3 is 12 residues. CDR1 is LGHDT and CDR2 is YNNKEL in the germline V gene (reference sequence). V lost 3 bases, J lost 8 bases, and 7 bases lay in between. The DNA for the CDR3 is TGTGCCAGCAGCCAGGTCGGTGGGGAGCTGTTTTTT. Residues: CASSQVGGELFF.

The rearrangement links TRBV7-2 to TRBJ1-5, with TRBD1 matching over 8 bases. CDR3 length: 14 amino acids. Looked up from germline, CDR1 is SGHTA and CDR2 is FQGNSA. The J segment lost 6 bases and the V segment lost 7 bases, leaving 8 bases of the junction unmatched. This chain's CDR3 is CASNGQGGGQPQHF. As DNA, the CDR3 is TGTGCCAGCAATGGACAGGGCGGCGGTCAGCCCCAGCATTTT.

The DNA for the CDR3 is TGCGCCAGCAGCCTAACAGGGGCTATCTTCAATGAGCAGTTCTTC. Amino acids: CASSLTGAIFNEQFF. This sequence joins TRBV5-1 and TRBJ2-1; 7 bases are shared with TRBD1. There are 15 residues in the CDR3. V lost 4 bases, J lost 6 bases, and 10 bases stayed unmatched. Germline assignment: CDR1 SGHRS and CDR2 YFSETQ. Complete variable domain (other parts from reference TRBV5-1 and TRBJ2-1): KAGVTQTPRYLIKTRGQQVTLSCSPISGHRSVSWYQQTPGQGLQFLFEYFSETQRNKGNFPGRFSGRQFSNSRSEMNVSTLELGDSALYLCASSLTGAIFNEQFFGPGTRLTVL.

The CDR3 sequence: CASRGRTTNEKLFF. CDR3 DNA sequence: TGTGCCAGCAGGGGCAGGACAACTAATGAAAAACTGTTTTTT. This chain joins TRBV3-1 (or the pseudogene TRBV3-2) and TRBJ1-4; D gene ambiguous. The germline V gene encodes CDR1 LGHDT and CDR2 YNNKEL (reference sequence). Trimming stripped 6 bases from V and 0 bases from J, with 8 bases between. This CDR3 has 14 residues.

The V and J genes are TRBV11-3 and TRBJ2-3, with D unclear. Trimming took off 3 bases at V and 4 bases at J, with 8 bases between the two ends. From germline, CDR1 is SGHNT and CDR2 YENEEA. The CDR3 loop spans 13 amino acids. The CDR3 sequence: CASSFASADTQYF. CDR3 coding DNA: TGTGCCAGCAGCTTTGCCAGCGCAGATACGCAGTATTTT.

This clone appeared a few times. The CDR3 nucleotides are TGTGCCAGCAGCCCAGGGACAGGGGCAAACCCCTACGAGCAGTACGTC. Translated, it gives CASSPGTGANPYEQYV. This chain uses TRBV11-2 with TRBJ2-7; the match to TRBD1 covers 10 bases. The CDR3 is made up of 16 amino acids. V lost 5 bases, J lost 2 bases, and 9 bases stayed unmatched. CDR1 is SGHAT, CDR2 FQNNGV, per germline.

This chain joins TRBV18 and TRBJ2-3; possibly TRBD1 for D (7 bases). The CDR3 spans 16 residues. Germline loops: CDR1 KGHSH, CDR2 LQKENI. The V end lost 2 bases, the J end lost 5 bases, and 17 bases lay between the germline ends. The CDR3 spells CASSPTQGGQGDTQYF. The DNA of the CDR3 is TGTGCCAGCTCACCAACCCAGGGGGGCCAAGGAGATACGCAGTATTTT. The full variable domain, in which reference TRBV18 and TRBJ2-3 provide the parts outside the CDR3, is NAGVMQNPRHLVRRRGQEARLRCSPMKGHSHVYWYRQLPEEGLKFMVYLQKENIIDESGMPKERFSAEFPKEGPSILRIQQVVRGDSAAYFCASSPTQGGQGDTQYFGPGTRLTVL.

The rearrangement uses TRBV19 and TRBJ1-5; D not certain. V shed 3 bases and J shed 2 bases, with 20 bases lying between them. The CDR3 has 18 residues. Germline values: CDR1 LNHDA, CDR2 SQIVND (reference sequence). In nucleotides, the CDR3 is TGTGCCAGTAGTATCCCTCCGTGGAATACTAGGGGCAATCAGCCCCAGCATTTT. Translated, it gives CASSIPPWNTRGNQPQHF.

This chain connects TRBV6-1 to TRBJ1-5; the match to TRBD1 covers 9 bases. The germline CDR1 and CDR2 sequences are MNHNS and SASEGT. This CDR3 contains 17 residues. V gave up 4 bases and J gave up 3 bases; unmatched junction bases: 10. The CDR3 region has the DNA TGTGCCAGCAGTGCAAACAGGGGGCAAGGAAACAATCAGCCCCAGCATTTT. Translating gives CASSANRGQGNNQPQHF.

The rearrangement joins TRBV20-1 to TRBJ1-2, with D possibly TRBD1 on 5 matching bases. V shed 6 bases and J shed 3 bases, with 8 bases lying between them. This CDR3 comprises 11 residues. Germline V gene lookup returns CDR1 DFQATT and CDR2 SNEGSKA (reference sequence). The CDR3: CSARQYYGYTF. The CDR3, as DNA: TGCAGTGCCCGACAGTACTATGGCTACACCTTC.

This sequence joins TRBV4-1 and TRBJ2-5; 10 positions match TRBD2. Germline-derived CDR1 and CDR2 are MGHRA and YSYEKL. The CDR3 is made up of 14 amino acids. V lost 2 bases to trimming and J lost 9 bases; unmatched junction nucleotides: 6. This CDR3 is CASSQLAGVGSQYF. Written as DNA, the CDR3 is TGCGCCAGCAGCCAACTAGCGGGGGTTGGGTCCCAGTACTTC.

The chain combines TRBV18 with TRBJ2-3, with D perhaps assigned TRBD1 or TRBD2 (5 bases each). The length of the CDR3 is 15 residues. Germline CDR1 reads KGHSH; CDR2 reads LQKENI. V was shortened by 3 bases and J by 6 bases, with 16 bases between the two germline ends. The CDR3 DNA sequence: TGTGCCAGCTCACCCGGGACCGAAGCGGAGGATACGCAGTATTTT. Residues: CASSPGTEAEDTQYF.

The V call is TRBV19, the J call TRBJ1-4, with D unclear. Germline V gene lookup returns CDR1 LNHDA and CDR2 SQIVND (reference sequence). There are 16 residues in the CDR3. Trimming stripped 5 bases from V and 7 bases from J, with 20 bases between. CDR3 in amino acids: CASSATSRKGTEKLFF. CDR3 coding DNA: TGTGCCAGTAGTGCAACCTCGCGGAAGGGAACTGAAAAACTGTTTTTT.

The chain recombines TRBV7-9 with TRBJ2-5; D possibly uses TRBD1 or TRBD2 (6 bases each). Germline V lookup: CDR1 SEHNR, CDR2 FQNEAQ (reference sequence). The CDR3 is made up of 14 amino acids. The V end lost 4 bases, the J end lost 7 bases, and 16 bases lay between the germline ends. In DNA form, the CDR3 reads TGTGCCAGCAGCTCAGGTCTGGAGGGGGGGACCCAGTACTTC. This translates into CASSSGLEGGTQYF. The full variable domain, its missing parts supplied by reference TRBV7-9 and TRBJ2-5, is DTGVSQNPRHKITKRGQNVTFRCDPISEHNRLYWYRQTLGQGPEFLTYFQNEAQLEKSRLLSDRFSAERPKGSFSTLEIQRTEQGDSAMYLCASSSGLEGGTQYFGPGTRLLVL.